This T cell receptor beta chain was retrieved from a study of blood T cells in healthy people across ages. Study-level findings and limits: Compared with aged donors, long-lived donors showed fewer expanded clones, suggesting selection.

CDR1 is LGHNA and CDR2 is YSLEER in the germline V gene. V was clipped by 4 bases and J by 0 bases; unmatched bases: 3. This CDR3 comprises 15 residues. This clonotype was recorded at least ten times. What it binds is not known. A second PCR, run for about 7 to 11 cycles, used a sample-barcoded 5' primer plus a J-beta primer mix. Each of the cDNA molecules was tagged by a template-switch adaptor with 12 random nucleotides. TCRdb re-analysed the 5' RACE reads in MiXCR, keeping a single row per CDR3 protein. The profile shows about 780,000 distinct CDR3 sequences, about half of them singletons. Donor samples were obtained from healthy Caucasian individuals from Russia, aged 6 to 90.

The chain couples TRBV4-3 to TRBJ2-3; 8 nucleotides align to TRBD1. The origin of this receptor is a man older than 75 in good health. What was sequenced was blood. DNA for the CDR3: TGCGCCAGCAGCCTCCGGGACAGGAGCACAGATACGCAGTATTTT. This codes for CASSLRDRSTDTQYF.